This is a list of T cell receptor beta chains from one sample in a study of high-grade serous ovarian cancer treatment subgroups. The method was immunoSEQ multiplex PCR; TCRdb's version includes in-frame clones alone and lacks a portion of them. The sample records around 12,000 clones, around 83% being singletons. The sequenced material came from tumor tissue. Source of these receptors: a human donor with high-grade serous ovarian cancer. Each CDR3 is given with its conserved first and last residue. A D gene is named only where the DNA matches it firmly. Only some rows state a clone size, as once, few, many or a class for expanded clones.

v_gene,j_gene,d_gene,len,abundance,CDR3nt,CDR3aa
TRBV5-4,TRBJ2-7,NA,15,NA,TGTGCCAGCAGCCTACCGGTTTCGGATCCCTACGAGCAGTACTTC,CASSLPVSDPYEQYF
TRBV30,TRBJ1-5,TRBD1,15,few,TGTGCCTGGAGACGGTCCGACAGGGACAATCAGCCCCAGCATTTT,CAWRRSDRDNQPQHF
TRBV5-1,TRBJ2-3,NA,14,NA,TGCGCCAGCAGACGGGAGTTCCGCACAGATACGCAGTATTTT,CASRREFRTDTQYF
TRBV10-2,TRBJ1-2,NA,13,NA,TGCGCCAGCAGTGGGGGAGGCAACTATGGCTACACCTTC,CASSGGGNYGYTF
TRBV6-1,TRBJ2-1,TRBD1,14,NA,TGTGCCAGCAGTGAATCGGACAGGTACAATGAGCAGTTCTTC,CASSESDRYNEQFF
TRBV27,TRBJ2-1,NA,11,NA,TGTGCCAGCAGTTTGTACAATGAGCAGTTCTTC,CASSLYNEQFF
TRBV5-6,TRBJ2-3,NA,14,NA,TGTGCCAGCAGCTTGGCCGGTGGGAGAAGTACGCAGTATTTT,CASSLAGGRSTQYF
TRBV6-1,TRBJ2-1,TRBD2,13,NA,TGTGCCAGCGGAGTAGCGGGAATGTCTAGGCAGTTCTTC,CASGVAGMSRQFF
TRBV15,TRBJ2-1,TRBD2,18,NA,TGTGCCACCAGCAGAGATCGGGCTAGCGGGTGGCTGAACAATGAGCAGTTCTTC,CATSRDRASGWLNNEQFF
TRBV9,TRBJ2-3,TRBD2,16,NA,TGTGCCAGCAGCCGGGGGGGGCTTAGCCGAGGGGATACGCAGTATTTT,CASSRGGLSRGDTQYF
TRBV18,TRBJ2-3,TRBD1,15,NA,TGTGCCAGCTCACCCGGGACAGGGGCGACAGATACGCAGTATTTT,CASSPGTGATDTQYF
TRBV5-8,TRBJ2-2,TRBD1,14,NA,TGTGCCAGCAGCTTGGACAGGGGAACCGGGGAGCTGTTTTTT,CASSLDRGTGELFF
TRBV27,TRBJ1-5,NA,14,NA,TGTGCCAGCAGTTTATACAATAGCAATCAGCCCCAGCATTTT,CASSLYNSNQPQHF
TRBV10-1,TRBJ2-1,TRBD2,18,NA,TGCGCCAGCAGTGGAGCGGGGAGTGGGACTAGCGGATACAATGAGCAGTTCTTC,CASSGAGSGTSGYNEQFF
TRBV6-5,TRBJ2-7,NA,14,NA,TGTGCCAGCACCACAGGAGCCTACCCCTACGAGCAGTACTTC,CASTTGAYPYEQYF
TRBV2,TRBJ2-1,NA,14,few,TGTGCCAGCAGGGAAGGGGGGACCTACAATGAGCAGTTCTTC,CASREGGTYNEQFF
TRBV20-1,TRBJ2-5,NA,9,NA,TGCAGTGCTAGTCCCACCCAGTACTTC,CSASPTQYF
TRBV5-4,TRBJ2-1,TRBD1,16,few,TGTGCCAGCACAAGACAGGGCATAAGCTCCTACAATGAGCAGTTCTTC,CASTRQGISSYNEQFF
TRBV6-1,TRBJ1-4,NA,15,NA,TGTGCCAGCCTTCCACTAAGATCGGGACGAGAAAAACTGTTTTTT,CASLPLRSGREKLFF
TRBV14,TRBJ2-1,TRBD2,16,NA,TGTGCCAGCAGCCAGGGGGGACTAGCGGGGACCAATGAGCAGTTCTTC,CASSQGGLAGTNEQFF
TRBV27,TRBJ2-7,NA,16,NA,TGTGCCAGCAGTTCCCGGAGGACAGCGGGTTCCTACGAGCAGTACTTC,CASSSRRTAGSYEQYF
TRBV5-1,TRBJ2-7,TRBD1,17,NA,TGCGCCAGCAGCTTGTGGGGAACCGGGACAGGGCCCTACGAGCAGTACTTC,CASSLWGTGTGPYEQYF
TRBV5-4,TRBJ2-3,TRBD2,14,NA,TGTGCCAGCAGCTTGGAGTTGGGAGGGGATACGCAGTATTTT,CASSLELGGDTQYF
TRBV19,TRBJ2-1,NA,14,NA,TGTGCCAGTAGTAGCGGGATTGGATTCGGTGAGCAGTTCTTC,CASSSGIGFGEQFF
TRBV9,TRBJ2-3,TRBD2,14,NA,TGTGCCAGCAGCCCCCGGACTAGCGGGGATACGCAGTATTTT,CASSPRTSGDTQYF
TRBV23-1,TRBJ2-7,NA,13,NA,TGCGCCAGCAGTCTCAGGAGCTCCTACGAGCAGTACTTC,CASSLRSSYEQYF
TRBV28,TRBJ2-1,NA,12,NA,TGTGCCAGCAGCCCACGAAGAGTTGAGCAGTTCTTC,CASSPRRVEQFF
TRBV6-1,TRBJ2-7,TRBD2,15,NA,TGTGCCAGCAAGAGGACTAGCGGGAGTGGGTACGAGCAGTACTTC,CASKRTSGSGYEQYF
TRBV20-1,TRBJ2-5,NA,11,NA,TGCAGTGCCCCAGGAGGAGGGACCCAGTACTTC,CSAPGGGTQYF
TRBV6-5,TRBJ1-1,NA,16,NA,TGTGCCAGCAGTTACACCTACAGTCGAGTGAACACTGAAGCTTTCTTT,CASSYTYSRVNTEAFF
TRBV18,TRBJ1-2,TRBD1,15,few,TGTGCCAGCTCACCTTTGGACAGGGATCTCTATGGCTACACCTTC,CASSPLDRDLYGYTF
TRBV18,TRBJ1-5,NA,16,NA,TGTGCCAGCTCACCACGAGGAGACAATAGCAATCAGCCCCAGCATTTT,CASSPRGDNSNQPQHF
TRBV6-5,TRBJ2-7,NA,13,NA,TGTGCCAGCAGTGTACCGGGGACCTACGAGCAGTACTTC,CASSVPGTYEQYF
TRBV25-1,TRBJ2-2,NA,13,once,TGTGCCAGCAGTGATCGGAACACCGGGGAGCTGTTTTTT,CASSDRNTGELFF
TRBV7-2,TRBJ2-3,NA,13,NA,TGTGCCAGCAGCGACCGGGACTCGGGTACGCAGTATTTT,CASSDRDSGTQYF
TRBV20-1,TRBJ1-4,NA,11,few,TGCAGTGCTGGAAGAAACGAAAAACTGTTTTTT,CSAGRNEKLFF
TRBV7-9,TRBJ2-1,NA,14,NA,TGTGCCAGTAAACCTACGTTGGCCTACAATGAGCAGTTCTTC,CASKPTLAYNEQFF
TRBV28,TRBJ2-1,NA,17,NA,TGTGCCAGCAGTTTATTCGCCCGACCGGGAACCTACAATGAGCAGTTCTTC,CASSLFARPGTYNEQFF
TRBV19,TRBJ1-5,TRBD1,17,NA,TGTGCCAGTAGTAGGGACAGGGGGCTGGTGGGGGGTCAGCCCCAGCATTTT,CASSRDRGLVGGQPQHF
TRBV5-1,TRBJ2-7,TRBD1,15,NA,TGCGCCAGCAGCTTGGACGGGACAGGCGCCTACGAGCAGTACTTC,CASSLDGTGAYEQYF
TRBV27,TRBJ2-7,NA,18,NA,TGTGCCAGCAGTTTAAAATTACCGGGACACCCTTTCTCCTACGAGCAGTACTTC,CASSLKLPGHPFSYEQYF
TRBV7-9,TRBJ2-2,TRBD1,17,NA,TGTGCCAGCAGCTTCCCCTCGGACAGGACGAACACCGGGGAGCTGTTTTTT,CASSFPSDRTNTGELFF
TRBV28,TRBJ2-3,NA,15,NA,TGTGCCAGCAGTTTAGACTCGCGGCGCACAGATACGCAGTATTTT,CASSLDSRRTDTQYF
TRBV6-6,TRBJ2-5,TRBD1,15,NA,TGTGCCAGCAGTGACCGCAGGGGGAAGCAAGAGACCCAGTACTTC,CASSDRRGKQETQYF
TRBV5-8,TRBJ1-5,NA,14,NA,TGTGCCAGCAGCCGAGTGGATCGCAATCAGCCCCAGCATTTT,CASSRVDRNQPQHF
TRBV7-2,TRBJ2-7,NA,18,once,TGTGCCAGCAGCTTTATGTCTCCCAGGGGAGGGAGGCTTAACGAGCAGTACTTC,CASSFMSPRGGRLNEQYF
TRBV11-3,TRBJ2-2,NA,15,NA,TGTGCCAGCAGCTTATTTGGCGGTGACACCGGGGAGCTGTTTTTT,CASSLFGGDTGELFF
TRBV29-1,TRBJ2-7,TRBD1,17,NA,TGCAGCGTTGAGAACCGGGACAGGGTAATTTGGTTCTACGAGCAGTACTTC,CSVENRDRVIWFYEQYF
TRBV4-2,TRBJ2-7,NA,16,NA,TGTGCCAGCAGCCAAGAATTCGGGAGCGCGTACTACGAGCAGTACTTC,CASSQEFGSAYYEQYF
TRBV9,TRBJ1-5,TRBD1,17,NA,TGTGCCAGCAGCGTAGTGGGACAGGGGTATAGCAATCAGCCCCAGCATTTT,CASSVVGQGYSNQPQHF
TRBV12-5,TRBJ2-7,NA,16,NA,TGTGCTAGTGGTTTGGCCCTAACGGCAGGGGCCTACGAGCAGTACTTC,CASGLALTAGAYEQYF